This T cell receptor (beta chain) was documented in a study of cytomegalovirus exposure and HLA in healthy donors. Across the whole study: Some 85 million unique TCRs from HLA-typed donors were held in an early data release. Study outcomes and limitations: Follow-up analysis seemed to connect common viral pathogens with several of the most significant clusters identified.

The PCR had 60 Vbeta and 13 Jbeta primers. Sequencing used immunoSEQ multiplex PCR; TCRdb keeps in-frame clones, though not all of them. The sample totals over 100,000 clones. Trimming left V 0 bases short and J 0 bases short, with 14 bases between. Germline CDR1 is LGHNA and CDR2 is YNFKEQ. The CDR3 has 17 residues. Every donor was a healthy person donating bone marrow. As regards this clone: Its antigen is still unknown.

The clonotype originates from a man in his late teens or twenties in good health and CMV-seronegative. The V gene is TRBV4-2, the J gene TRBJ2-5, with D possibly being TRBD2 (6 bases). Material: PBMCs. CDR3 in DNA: TGTGCCAGCAGCCAAGATCCCGTGGCGGGGAACCAAGAGACCCAGTACTTC. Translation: CASSQDPVAGNQETQYF.